The 25 T cell receptor beta chains below were found in one sample sequenced in a study of shared clonotypes between healthy human individuals (dated by TCRdb to the early 2020s). CD8 naive samples were obtained by positive selection for CCR7 among CD45RO-negative cells, yielding a CD45RA+CCR7+ population from which TemRA cells were excluded. Libraries came from the immunoSEQ multiplex PCR assay. TCRdb limited this immuneACCESS table to in-frame rearrangements with V and J called. A share of clones is missing; checked studies link under half to unresolved V genes, and the rest is unexplained. This sample is represented by a few million clones; about 94% of them were singletons. In total, the top ten clones hold 1.5% to 2% of the sample. The sample consisted of naive CD8+ T cells from PBMCs. The intended sense of this specimen's cell subset or site label: CD45RA+CCR7+. The receptors here all came from a man younger than 35 in good health. Some clones in this sample may be carry-over from other donors' samples.

This chain uses TRBV9 with TRBJ2-1, with 9 bases fitting TRBD1. In germline, CDR1 is SGDLS, CDR2 YYNGEE. This CDR3 has 14 residues. Trimming took 2 bases from V and 8 from J; bases not matched to a gene: 5. CDR3 amino acids: CASSVGTGLDEQFF. As DNA, the CDR3 is TGTGCCAGCAGCGTTGGGACAGGGTTGGATGAGCAGTTCTTC.

The chain carries TRBV29-1 and TRBJ1-2, with D possibly being TRBD1 (6 bases). The CDR3 runs 15 residues. Trimming left V 2 bases short and J 3 bases short, with 16 bases between. Germline CDR1 reads SQVTM; CDR2 reads ANQGSEA. The CDR3 DNA reads as TGCAGCGTTGAACGGGGCAGGGGAGCCGACTATGGCTACACCTTC. Translation: CSVERGRGADYGYTF.

V usage is TRBV6-1 and J usage is TRBJ1-2; TRBD1 agrees at 10 bases. CDR1 and CDR2 (germline): MNHNS, SASEGT. The length of the CDR3 is 14 residues. V lost 5 bases, J lost 6 bases, and 6 bases stayed unmatched. The CDR3 bases are TGTGCCAGCAGTATAGACAGGGGGCTGGATGGCTACACCTTC. It encodes CASSIDRGLDGYTF.

Details on this clone: The sample carries other DNA sequences with the same CDR3. The chain combines TRBV7-9 with TRBJ2-7, with TRBD1 matching over 10 bases. This CDR3 is built from 14 residues. With V trimmed by 5 bases and J by 3 bases, 4 bases remained unmatched. CDR1 and CDR2 from the germline V gene are SEHNR and FQNEAQ (reference sequence). The CDR3 DNA is TGTGCCAGCAGCCTTGGACAGGGGGGCTACGAGCAGTACTTC. Translating gives CASSLGQGGYEQYF.

This chain uses TRBV7-9 with TRBJ2-3; 8 bases fit TRBD1. The CDR3 covers 17 residues. Losses at the gene ends were 3 bases for V and 2 bases for J; bases not matched to a gene: 10. Germline lookup yields CDR1 SEHNR and CDR2 FQNEAQ (reference sequence). The CDR3 sequence: CASSFPRSTGDTDTQYF. Here the CDR3 DNA reads TGTGCCAGCAGCTTCCCCCGATCGACAGGGGACACAGATACGCAGTATTTT.

This chain uses TRBV9 with TRBJ1-3, with TRBD1 identical over 12 bases. V trimming: 4 bases; J trimming: 3 bases; junction bases outside the gene matches: 8. The CDR3 has 17 amino acids. CDR1 is SGDLS and CDR2 is YYNGEE in the germline V gene. CDR3 sequence reads: CASSSGTGGFGGNTIYF. CDR3 sequence (DNA): TGTGCCAGCAGCAGTGGGACAGGGGGCTTCGGTGGAAACACCATATATTTT.

V usage is TRBV9 and J usage is TRBJ2-7, with D hard to call. CDR3 length: 14 residues. Germline lookup yields CDR1 SGDLS and CDR2 YYNGEE. V gave up 0 bases and J gave up 0 bases, with 7 bases separating them. The CDR3 DNA sequence: TGTGCCAGCAGCGTAGGAGCTCCCTCCTACGAGCAGTACTTC. It yields the protein CASSVGAPSYEQYF.

The V and J genes are TRBV10-2 and TRBJ1-5; D ambiguous. From germline, CDR1 is WSHSY and CDR2 SAAADI. V was shortened by 4 bases and J by 7 bases, with 23 bases between the two germline ends. The CDR3 is 17 amino acids. CDR3 sequence reads: CASSVGQGPSGGQPQHF. The DNA for the CDR3 is TGCGCCAGCAGTGTGGGCCAAGGCCCTTCGGGAGGGCAGCCCCAGCATTTT.

Here the CDR3 DNA reads TGTGCCAGCAGTTACTCCGGCCCCAACGAGCAGTACTTC. Translating gives CASSYSGPNEQYF. The chain combines TRBV6-6 with TRBJ2-7; unclear D gene. The germline gives CDR1 MNHNY, CDR2 SVGAGI (reference sequence). V shed 0 bases and J shed 5 bases, with 8 bases lying between them. The CDR3 extends over 13 amino acids.

Only one count was recorded for this clone. The chain couples TRBV27 to TRBJ2-5, with D unclear. The CDR3 covers 14 residues. Per germline, CDR1 MNHEY and CDR2 SMNVEV (reference sequence). The V end lost 3 bases, the J end lost 4 bases, and 12 bases lay between the germline ends. The CDR3 nucleotides are TGTGCCAGCAGTTTGGGGTTGCCTCCAGAGACCCAGTACTTC. Amino acid sequence: CASSLGLPPETQYF.

This chain uses TRBV19 with TRBJ1-2; D is perhaps TRBD1 (6 bases). Germline CDR1 reads LNHDA; CDR2 reads SQIVND (reference sequence). Trimming left V 0 bases short and J 6 bases short, with 14 bases between. This CDR3 is 15 amino acids long. The CDR3 nucleotides read TGTGCCAGTAGTATAGATGCCGGACAGAGCAATGGCTACACCTTC. It translates to CASSIDAGQSNGYTF.

Comments on this clone: Additional DNA sequences in this sample encode the identical CDR3. V is TRBV6-6 and J is TRBJ1-5; TRBD1 is a possible D gene (5 bases). The CDR3 spans 15 residues. In germline, CDR1 is MNHNY, CDR2 SVGAGI (reference sequence). The germline V and J ends were trimmed by 3 bases and 1 base, with 10 bases remaining between them. The CDR3 protein is CASSYADRSNQPQHF. The CDR3 bases are TGTGCCAGCAGTTATGCCGACAGAAGCAATCAGCCCCAGCATTTT.

The rearrangement links TRBV4-2 to TRBJ2-7; 7 bases fit TRBD1. Losses at the gene ends were 3 bases for V and 5 bases for J; bases not matched to a gene: 13. The germline gives CDR1 LGHNA, CDR2 YNFKEQ. The CDR3 has 16 amino acids. Written as DNA, the CDR3 is TGTGCCAGCAGCCAGGCGACAGGGTTGGTCGGGAACGAGCAGTACTTC. Translating it yields CASSQATGLVGNEQYF.

The chain joins TRBV19 to TRBJ2-4; D is perhaps TRBD2 (6 bases). CDR1 and CDR2 (germline): LNHDA, SQIVND (reference sequence). The CDR3 is 14 residues long. Trimming left V 0 bases short and J 11 bases short, with 14 bases between. In DNA, the CDR3 is TGTGCCAGTAGTATAGATAGCCGGGGGAACCTTCAGTACTTC. This codes for CASSIDSRGNLQYF. The full variable domain, its missing parts supplied by reference TRBV19 and TRBJ2-4, is DGGITQSPKYLFRKEGQNVTLSCEQNLNHDAMYWYRQDPGQGLRLIYYSQIVNDFQKGDIAEGYSVSREKKESFPLTVTSAQKNPTAFYLCASSIDSRGNLQYFGAGTRLSVL.

The genes are TRBV6-1 and TRBJ1-2; D uncertain. Germline-derived CDR1 and CDR2 are MNHNS and SASEGT. The CDR3 covers 14 residues. V was shortened by 4 bases and J by 4 bases, with 13 bases between the two germline ends. CDR3 sequence (DNA): TGTGCCAGCAGTGCATCCGGGTCCTCCTATGGCTACACCTTC. It yields the protein CASSASGSSYGYTF.

This chain links TRBV6-5 with TRBJ2-2, with 8 bases lining up with TRBD1. The CDR3 covers 13 residues. V lost 7 bases to trimming and J lost 7 bases; unmatched junction nucleotides: 5. CDR1 is MNHEY, CDR2 SVGAGI, per germline. Here the CDR3 reads CASIPTGGGELFF. The CDR3 coding sequence is TGTGCCAGCATTCCCACAGGGGGCGGGGAGCTGTTTTTT.

This clone came up once. The sample carries other DNA sequences with the same CDR3. The gene calls are TRBV29-1 and TRBJ2-2, with TRBD1 identical over 11 bases. The CDR3 extends over 14 amino acids. Germline trimming cut 6 bases from V and 4 bases from J; bases unmatched to any gene: 4. CDR1 is SQVTM, CDR2 ANQGSEA, per germline. In nucleotides, the CDR3 is TGCAGCGTAGAGGACAGGGGGCGCACCGGGGAGCTGTTTTTT. Its translation: CSVEDRGRTGELFF.

J is TRBJ2-3 and V is TRBV7-6; TRBD2 aligns across 11 bases. Germline V gives CDR1 SGHVS, CDR2 FNYEAQ. The CDR3 sequence is 15 residues long. J lost 2 bases, V lost 5 bases, and 3 bases had no gene match. CDR3 in amino acids: CASSRLAGFTDTQYF. Written as DNA, the CDR3 is TGTGCCAGCAGCCGACTAGCGGGGTTCACAGATACGCAGTATTTT. The complete variable domain, with remaining parts taken from reference TRBV7-6 and TRBJ2-3, reads GAGVSQSPRYKVTKRGQDVALRCDPISGHVSLYWYRQALGQGPEFLTYFNYEAQQDKSGLPNDRFSAERPEGSISTLTIQRTEQRDSAMYRCASSRLAGFTDTQYFGPGTRLTVL.

The V call is TRBV28, the J call TRBJ2-1; D is uncertain. V lost 5 bases to trimming and J lost 7 bases, with 12 bases between them. The germline gives CDR1 MDHEN, CDR2 SYDVKM. The CDR3 covers 13 residues. The CDR3 spells CASSLNARNEQFF. For the CDR3, the DNA is TGTGCCAGCAGTCTAAATGCCCGGAATGAGCAGTTCTTC.

The gene calls are TRBV27 and TRBJ1-5; the match to TRBD1 covers 7 bases. Trimming took 6 bases from V and 4 from J; bases not matched to a gene: 3. The CDR3 spans 13 residues. Germline V gene sequence: CDR1 MNHEY, CDR2 SMNVEV (reference sequence). CDR3 coding DNA: TGTGCCAGCAGGGCAGGGGGAAATCAGCCCCAGCATTTT. Translation gives CASRAGGNQPQHF.

The chain has TRBV27 and TRBJ2-7; possible D gene TRBD2, 5 bases. This CDR3 has 14 amino acids. Germline CDR1 MNHEY, CDR2 SMNVEV (reference sequence). The germline V and J ends were trimmed by 8 bases and 0 bases, with 14 bases remaining between them. CDR3 nucleotides: TGTGCCAGCCACTCGAGAGGGTCCTCCTACGAGCAGTACTTC. Translation: CASHSRGSSYEQYF.

J is TRBJ2-7 and V is TRBV6-5; 7 bases are shared with TRBD2. The germline V gene encodes CDR1 MNHEY and CDR2 SVGAGI. The CDR3 is 16 residues long. Trimming removed 4 bases from V and 5 bases from J; junction bases left unmatched: 14. As DNA, the CDR3 is TGTGCCAGCAGTTCATACCCGGCGCTAGCGGACCACGAGCAGTACTTC. It yields the protein CASSSYPALADHEQYF.

This sequence joins TRBV4-1 and TRBJ2-1, with 13 bases aligning to TRBD2. The CDR3 is 17 residues long. Trimming cost V 1 base and J 5 bases; bases outside gene matches: 5. From germline, CDR1 is MGHRA and CDR2 YSYEKL. The CDR3 sequence is CASSQGGLAGANNEQFF. The CDR3 region has the DNA TGCGCCAGCAGCCAAGGTGGACTAGCGGGAGCGAACAATGAGCAGTTCTTC.

The rearrangement uses TRBV28 and TRBJ1-5; D not certain. This CDR3 spans 14 amino acids. The V end lost 6 bases, the J end lost 0 bases, and 9 bases lay between the germline ends. Germline values: CDR1 MDHEN, CDR2 SYDVKM. The CDR3 nucleotides are TGTGCCAGCAGCCGTCCCTATAGCAATCAGCCCCAGCATTTT. Its translation is CASSRPYSNQPQHF. Filled out from reference TRBV28 and TRBJ1-5, the complete variable domain reads DVKVTQSSRYLVKRTGEKVFLECVQDMDHENMFWYRQDPGLGLRLIYFSYDVKMKEKGDIPEGYSVSREKKERFSLILESASTNQTSMYLCASSRPYSNQPQHFGDGTRLSIL.

The J gene is TRBJ2-7, the V gene TRBV4-1; 8 bases fit TRBD2. In germline, CDR1 is MGHRA, CDR2 YSYEKL. The CDR3 runs to 16 residues. The junction had 10 bases not matched to a gene; V was cut back by 4 bases and J by 2 bases. CDR3 region: CASSPLPASGPYEQYF. In DNA form, the CDR3 reads TGCGCCAGCAGCCCACTCCCCGCTAGCGGGCCCTACGAGCAGTACTTC.